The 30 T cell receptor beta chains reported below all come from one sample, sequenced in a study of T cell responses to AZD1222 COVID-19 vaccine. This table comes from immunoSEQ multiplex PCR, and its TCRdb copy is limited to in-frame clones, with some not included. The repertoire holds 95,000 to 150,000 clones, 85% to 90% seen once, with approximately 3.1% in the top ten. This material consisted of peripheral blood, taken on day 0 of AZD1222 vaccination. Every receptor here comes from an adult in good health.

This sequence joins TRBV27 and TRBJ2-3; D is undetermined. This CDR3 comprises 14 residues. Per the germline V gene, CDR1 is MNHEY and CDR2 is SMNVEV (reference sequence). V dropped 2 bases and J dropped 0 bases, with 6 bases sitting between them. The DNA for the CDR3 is TGTGCCAGCAGTTTAGGCGGAAGCACAGATACGCAGTATTTT. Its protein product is CASSLGGSTDTQYF.

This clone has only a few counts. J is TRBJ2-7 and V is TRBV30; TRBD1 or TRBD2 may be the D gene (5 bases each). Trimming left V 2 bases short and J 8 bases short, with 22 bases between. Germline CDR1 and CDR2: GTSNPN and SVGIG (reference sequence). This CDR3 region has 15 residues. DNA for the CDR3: TGTGCCTGGAGTAAGCTATTAACGGGGCTGCAGAAGCAGTACTTC. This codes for CAWSKLLTGLQKQYF.

In DNA form, the CDR3 reads TGCGCCAGCAGCTTGGCCGGGAACACTGAAGCTTTCTTT. This translates into CASSLAGNTEAFF. The gene calls are TRBV5-1 and TRBJ1-1; D call uncertain. Germline V CDR1 and CDR2: SGHRS, YFSETQ. The ends were cut back, 0 bases at V and 1 base at J, with 4 bases in the middle. CDR3 length: 13 residues. The full variable domain, with the rest looked up from reference TRBV5-1 and TRBJ1-1, is KAGVTQTPRYLIKTRGQQVTLSCSPISGHRSVSWYQQTPGQGLQFLFEYFSETQRNKGNFPGRFSGRQFSNSRSEMNVSTLELGDSALYLCASSLAGNTEAFFGQGTRLTVV.

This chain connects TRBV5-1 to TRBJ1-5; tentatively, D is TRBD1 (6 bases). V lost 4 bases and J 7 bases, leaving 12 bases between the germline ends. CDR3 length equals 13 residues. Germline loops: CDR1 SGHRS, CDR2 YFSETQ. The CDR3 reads CASSAQGEQPQHF. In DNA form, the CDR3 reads TGCGCCAGCAGCGCACAGGGAGAACAGCCCCAGCATTTT. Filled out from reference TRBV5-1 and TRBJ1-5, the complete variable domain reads KAGVTQTPRYLIKTRGQQVTLSCSPISGHRSVSWYQQTPGQGLQFLFEYFSETQRNKGNFPGRFSGRQFSNSRSEMNVSTLELGDSALYLCASSAQGEQPQHFGDGTRLSIL.

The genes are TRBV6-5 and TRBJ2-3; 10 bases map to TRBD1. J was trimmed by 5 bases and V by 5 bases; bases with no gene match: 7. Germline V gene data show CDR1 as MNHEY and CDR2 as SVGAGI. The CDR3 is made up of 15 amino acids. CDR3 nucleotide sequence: TGTGCCAGCAGTCCAGACAGGGGGCTGAGAGATACGCAGTATTTT. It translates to CASSPDRGLRDTQYF.

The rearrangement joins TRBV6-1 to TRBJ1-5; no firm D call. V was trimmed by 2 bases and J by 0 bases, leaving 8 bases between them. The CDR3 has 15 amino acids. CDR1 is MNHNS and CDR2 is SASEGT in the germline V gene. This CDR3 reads CASSEYLYSNQPQHF. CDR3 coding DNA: TGTGCCAGCAGTGAATACTTGTATAGCAATCAGCCCCAGCATTTT.

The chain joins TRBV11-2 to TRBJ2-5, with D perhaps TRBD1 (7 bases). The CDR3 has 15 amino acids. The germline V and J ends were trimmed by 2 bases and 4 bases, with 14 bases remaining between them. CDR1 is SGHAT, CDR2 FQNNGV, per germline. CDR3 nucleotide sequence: TGTGCCAGCAGCTTACTCCAGGGGGGTCCAGAGACCCAGTACTTC. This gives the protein CASSLLQGGPETQYF.

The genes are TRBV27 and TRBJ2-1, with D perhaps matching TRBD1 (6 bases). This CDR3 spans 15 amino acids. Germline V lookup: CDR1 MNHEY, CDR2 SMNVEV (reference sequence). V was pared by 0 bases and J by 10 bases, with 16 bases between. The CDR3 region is CASSLSAGGPSEQFF. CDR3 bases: TGTGCCAGCAGTTTATCTGCTGGGGGCCCATCAGAGCAGTTCTTC.

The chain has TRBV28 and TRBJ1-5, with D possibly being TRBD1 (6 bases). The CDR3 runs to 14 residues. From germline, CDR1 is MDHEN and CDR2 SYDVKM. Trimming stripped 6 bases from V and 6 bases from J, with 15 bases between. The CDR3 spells CASRRTGSSQPQHF. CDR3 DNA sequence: TGTGCCAGCAGGCGCACAGGGTCGAGTCAGCCCCAGCATTTT.

The CDR3 loop is CASSRASNGLDTQYF. CDR3 sequence (DNA): TGTGCCAGTAGTCGAGCTAGCAATGGGTTAGATACGCAGTATTTT. V is TRBV19 and J is TRBJ2-3, with D perhaps TRBD2 (5 bases). CDR3 length: 15 residues. The germline V gene encodes CDR1 LNHDA and CDR2 SQIVND (reference sequence). The V gene lost 5 bases and the J gene lost 5 bases, with 17 bases spanning the gap.

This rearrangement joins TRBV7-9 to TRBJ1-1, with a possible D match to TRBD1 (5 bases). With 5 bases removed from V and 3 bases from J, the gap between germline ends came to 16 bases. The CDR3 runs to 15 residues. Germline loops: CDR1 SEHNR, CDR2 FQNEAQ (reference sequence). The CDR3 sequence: CASSLSGTPDTEAFF. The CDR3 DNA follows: TGTGCCAGCAGCCTCAGCGGGACGCCGGACACTGAAGCTTTCTTT.

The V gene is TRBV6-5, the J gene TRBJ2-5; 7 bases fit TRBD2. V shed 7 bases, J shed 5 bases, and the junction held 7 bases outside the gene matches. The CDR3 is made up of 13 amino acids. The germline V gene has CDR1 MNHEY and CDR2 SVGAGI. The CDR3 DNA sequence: TGTGCCAGCACCCTAACCGGGGGGGAGACCCAGTACTTC. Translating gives CASTLTGGETQYF.

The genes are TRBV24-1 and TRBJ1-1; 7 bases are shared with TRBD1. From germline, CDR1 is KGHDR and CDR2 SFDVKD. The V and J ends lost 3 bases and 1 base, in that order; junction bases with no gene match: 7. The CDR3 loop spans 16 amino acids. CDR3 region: CATSDTRQGGNTEAFF. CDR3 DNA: TGTGCCACCAGTGATACCCGACAGGGAGGGAACACTGAAGCTTTCTTT.

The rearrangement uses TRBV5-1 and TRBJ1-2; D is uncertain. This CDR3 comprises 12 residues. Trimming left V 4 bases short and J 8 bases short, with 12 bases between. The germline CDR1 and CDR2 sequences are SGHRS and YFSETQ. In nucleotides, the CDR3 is TGCGCCAGCAGCCCCCAATGGTACGGCTACACCTTC. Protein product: CASSPQWYGYTF.

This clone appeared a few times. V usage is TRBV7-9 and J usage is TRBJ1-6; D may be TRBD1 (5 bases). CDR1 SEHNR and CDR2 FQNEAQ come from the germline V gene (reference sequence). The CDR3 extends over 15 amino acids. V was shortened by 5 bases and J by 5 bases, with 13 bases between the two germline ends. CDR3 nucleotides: TGTGCCAGCAGCGGATGGGGCAGTCATAATTCACCCCTCCACTTT. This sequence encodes CASSGWGSHNSPLHF. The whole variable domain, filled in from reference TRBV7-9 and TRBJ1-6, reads DTGVSQNPRHKITKRGQNVTFRCDPISEHNRLYWYRQTLGQGPEFLTYFQNEAQLEKSRLLSDRFSAERPKGSFSTLEIQRTEQGDSAMYLCASSGWGSHNSPLHFGNGTRLTVT.

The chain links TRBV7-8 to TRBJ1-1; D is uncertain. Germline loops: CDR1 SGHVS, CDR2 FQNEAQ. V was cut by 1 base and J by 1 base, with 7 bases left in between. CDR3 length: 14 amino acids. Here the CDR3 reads CASSLGRTNTEAFF. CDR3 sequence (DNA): TGTGCCAGCAGCTTAGGACGGACGAACACTGAAGCTTTCTTT.

CDR3 sequence (DNA): TGCGCCAGCAGCTCGGCTCCGGGGTCCGGCGGGGAGCTGTTTTTT. As protein: CASSSAPGSGGELFF. The chain is built from TRBV5-1 and TRBJ2-2; D possibly corresponds to TRBD2 (5 bases). The CDR3 length is 15 residues. V was shortened by 3 bases and J by 7 bases, with 16 bases between the two germline ends. Germline CDR1 SGHRS, CDR2 YFSETQ.

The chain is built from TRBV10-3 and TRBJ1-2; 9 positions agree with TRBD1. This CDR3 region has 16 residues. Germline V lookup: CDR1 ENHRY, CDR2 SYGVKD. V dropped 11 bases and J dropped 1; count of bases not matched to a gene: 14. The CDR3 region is CAVRGTGTDFNYGYTF. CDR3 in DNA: TGTGCCGTAAGGGGGACAGGGACGGATTTTAACTATGGCTACACCTTC.

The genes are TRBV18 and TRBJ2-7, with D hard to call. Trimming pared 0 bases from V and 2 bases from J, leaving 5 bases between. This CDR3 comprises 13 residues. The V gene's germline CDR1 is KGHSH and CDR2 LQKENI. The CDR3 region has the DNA TGTGCCAGCTCACCACCAGGAACCTACGAGCAGTACTTC. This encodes CASSPPGTYEQYF.

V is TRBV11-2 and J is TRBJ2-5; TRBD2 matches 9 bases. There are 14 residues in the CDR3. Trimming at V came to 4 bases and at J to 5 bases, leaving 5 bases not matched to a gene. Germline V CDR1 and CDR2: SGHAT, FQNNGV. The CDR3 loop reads CASSSLSGRETQYF. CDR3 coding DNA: TGTGCCAGCAGCTCCCTCAGCGGGAGGGAGACCCAGTACTTC.

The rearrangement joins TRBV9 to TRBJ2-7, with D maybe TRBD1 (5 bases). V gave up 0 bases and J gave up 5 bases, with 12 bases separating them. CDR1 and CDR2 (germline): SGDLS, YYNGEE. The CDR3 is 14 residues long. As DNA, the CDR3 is TGTGCCAGCAGCGTAGCTTCGGGCAGGGACGAGCAGTACTTC. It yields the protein CASSVASGRDEQYF. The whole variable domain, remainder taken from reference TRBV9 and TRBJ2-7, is DSGVTQTPKHLITATGQRVTLRCSPRSGDLSVYWYQQSLDQGLQFLIQYYNGEERAKGNILERFSAQQFPDLHSELNLSSLELGDSALYFCASSVASGRDEQYFGPGTRLTVT.

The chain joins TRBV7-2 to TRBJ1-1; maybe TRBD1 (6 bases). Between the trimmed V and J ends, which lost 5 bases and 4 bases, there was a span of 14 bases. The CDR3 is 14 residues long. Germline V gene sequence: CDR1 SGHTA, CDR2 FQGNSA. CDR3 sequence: CASSTSSGATEAFF. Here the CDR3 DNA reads TGTGCCAGCAGCACATCCTCAGGGGCCACTGAAGCTTTCTTT.

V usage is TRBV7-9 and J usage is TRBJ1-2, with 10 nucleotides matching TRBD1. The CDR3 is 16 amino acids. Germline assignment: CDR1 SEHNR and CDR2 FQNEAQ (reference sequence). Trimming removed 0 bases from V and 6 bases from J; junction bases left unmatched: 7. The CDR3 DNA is TGTGCCAGCAGCTTAGCAGGGACAGGGGCCCTGGATGGCTACACCTTC. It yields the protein CASSLAGTGALDGYTF.

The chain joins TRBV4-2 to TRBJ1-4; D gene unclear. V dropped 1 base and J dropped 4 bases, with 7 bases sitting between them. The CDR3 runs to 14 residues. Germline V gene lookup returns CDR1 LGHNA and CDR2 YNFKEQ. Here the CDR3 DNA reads TGTGCCAGCAGCCAAGTACGGGATAATGAAAAACTGTTTTTT. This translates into CASSQVRDNEKLFF.

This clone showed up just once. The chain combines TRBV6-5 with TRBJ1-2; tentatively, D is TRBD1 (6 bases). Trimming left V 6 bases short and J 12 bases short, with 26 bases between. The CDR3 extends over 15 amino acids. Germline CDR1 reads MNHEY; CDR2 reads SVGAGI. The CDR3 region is CASRDSFRDTKGHTF. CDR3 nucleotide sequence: TGTGCCAGCAGGGATTCCTTCCGGGACACAAAGGGACACACCTTC.

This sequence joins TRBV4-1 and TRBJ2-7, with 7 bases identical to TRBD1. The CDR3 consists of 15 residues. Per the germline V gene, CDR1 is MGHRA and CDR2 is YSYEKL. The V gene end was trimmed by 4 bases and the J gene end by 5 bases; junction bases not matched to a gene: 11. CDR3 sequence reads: CASSRSTGPFDEQYF. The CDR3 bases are TGCGCCAGCAGCCGATCGACAGGGCCTTTTGACGAGCAGTACTTC.

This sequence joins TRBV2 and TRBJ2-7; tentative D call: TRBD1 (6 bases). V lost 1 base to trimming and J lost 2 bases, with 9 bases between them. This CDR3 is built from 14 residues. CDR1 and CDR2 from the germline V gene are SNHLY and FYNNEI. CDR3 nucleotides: TGTGCCAGCAGTGAAGAGACAGGCCCCTACGAGCAGTACTTC. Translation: CASSEETGPYEQYF.

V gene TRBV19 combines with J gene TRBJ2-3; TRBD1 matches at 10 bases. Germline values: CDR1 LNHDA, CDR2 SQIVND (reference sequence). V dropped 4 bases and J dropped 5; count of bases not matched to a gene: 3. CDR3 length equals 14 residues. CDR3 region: CASSTGDRGDTQYF. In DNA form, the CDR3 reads TGTGCCAGTAGTACGGGGGACAGGGGAGATACGCAGTATTTT.

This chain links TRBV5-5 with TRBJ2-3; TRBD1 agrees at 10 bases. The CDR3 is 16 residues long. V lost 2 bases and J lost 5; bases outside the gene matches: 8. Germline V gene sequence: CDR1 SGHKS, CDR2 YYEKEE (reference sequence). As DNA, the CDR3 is TGTGCCAGCAGCTTAAATCCGGGACAGGGGATAGATACGCAGTATTTT. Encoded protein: CASSLNPGQGIDTQYF.

The CDR3 is CASSFTRQGDEKLFF. CDR3 coding DNA: TGCGCCAGCAGCTTCACGAGACAGGGAGATGAAAAACTGTTTTTT. The V gene is TRBV5-1, the J gene TRBJ1-4, with 7 positions matching TRBD1. CDR1 and CDR2 from the germline V gene are SGHRS and YFSETQ. Trimming took 2 bases from V and 6 from J; bases not matched to a gene: 7. The CDR3 totals 15 residues.